The T cell receptor (beta chain) under discussion was sequenced for a study of shared clonotypes between healthy human individuals. Trimming left V 4 bases short and J 6 bases short, with 10 bases between. In germline, CDR1 is MGHRA, CDR2 YSYEKL. The CDR3 length is 13 residues. Study-level findings and limits: A handful of donors held 5% to 5.5% of naive CD4 clonotypes in common. The researchers took only blood, and tissue repertoires probably look different.

The assay used deep level. Produced via immunoSEQ multiplex PCR; TCRdb's table is partial and in-frame only. The table has a few hundred thousand clones, 80% to 90% seen once. As for this clone: The antigen is not known.

The sample comprised memory CD8+ T cells sorted from blood. Indicated subset: CD45RO+ cells pooled with CCR7-negative TemRA cells. The V gene is TRBV4-1, the J gene TRBJ1-5; D call uncertain. This clonotype was obtained from a young man in good health. The CDR3 here is CASSLQLIQPQHF. Here the CDR3 DNA reads TGCGCCAGCAGCCTCCAGCTGATTCAGCCCCAGCATTTT.